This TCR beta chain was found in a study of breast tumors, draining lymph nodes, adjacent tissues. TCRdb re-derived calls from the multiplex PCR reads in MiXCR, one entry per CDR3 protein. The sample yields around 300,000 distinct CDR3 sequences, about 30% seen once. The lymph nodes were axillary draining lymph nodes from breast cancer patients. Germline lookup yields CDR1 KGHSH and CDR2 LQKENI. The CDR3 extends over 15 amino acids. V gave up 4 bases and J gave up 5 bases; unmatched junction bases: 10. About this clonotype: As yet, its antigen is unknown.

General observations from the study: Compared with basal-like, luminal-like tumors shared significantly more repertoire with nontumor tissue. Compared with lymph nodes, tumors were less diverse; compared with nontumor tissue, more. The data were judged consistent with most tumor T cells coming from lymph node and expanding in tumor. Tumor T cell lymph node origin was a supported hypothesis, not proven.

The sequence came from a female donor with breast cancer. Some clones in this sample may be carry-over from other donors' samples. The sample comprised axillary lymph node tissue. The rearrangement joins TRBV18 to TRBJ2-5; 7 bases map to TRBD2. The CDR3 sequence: CASSLSGTKGETQYF. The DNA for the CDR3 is TGTGCCAGCTCACTGAGCGGGACCAAGGGTGAGACCCAGTACTTC.